This TCR beta chain was profiled in a study of blood T cell repertoires in COVID-19. As for the study in general: T cells, B-cell-depleted T cells, or PBMCs provided the cDNA or gDNA that served as material.

Original analysis: Reference gene primer amplification in the assay estimated nucleated cell counts. TCRdb's copy holds only in-frame clones and misses some; the assay was immunoSEQ multiplex PCR. That table furnishes V, J and clone size, whereas the DNA furnished D and trimming. The sample comprises 180,000 or so clones, about 88% of which are singletons, and roughly 0.99% rests with the top ten. The germline V gene encodes CDR1 MNHNS and CDR2 SASEGT. The V segment lost 2 bases and the J segment 4 bases; nucleotides outside the gene matches: 7. The CDR3 runs to 15 residues. The TCR sequence derives from a man aged 18-30 years with acute or convalescent COVID-19. The rearrangement joins TRBV6-1 to TRBJ1-2; 7 bases line up with TRBD1. What was sequenced was peripheral blood. CDR3 residues: CASSERAGGTYGYTF. The CDR3 DNA reads as TGTGCCAGCAGTGAACGGGCAGGGGGGACCTATGGCTACACCTTC.